This TCR beta chain derives from a study of human T cells and chemical hapten exposure. At the level of the study: The sensitizing agent was 2% DPC, placed on about 2 cm by about 2 cm of upper inner arm skin. Each week of the approximately 25-week study, patients had diphenylcyclopropenone applied to the scalp.

General study points: Among expanded TCRs, significantly more large CDR3 similarity clusters formed than among controls.

CDR3 length equals 15 residues. In germline, CDR1 is SNHLY, CDR2 FYNNEI. Trimming shortened V by 6 bases and J by 6 bases, and 17 bases separated the two germline ends. TCRdb itself ran the RACE reads through MiXCR, one entry per CDR3 protein. Here the sample spans about 82,000 distinct CDR3 sequences, over 10% being singletons. Time point described: patch test 3, about 24 weeks after DPC sensitization. Treatment of the sample: therapeutic diphenylcyclopropenone sensitization with weekly scalp DPC. Unfractionated whole blood yielded total RNA. In its sample, this clonotype was seen a few times. The target antigen is unknown.

The starting material was whole blood, obtained in connection with sensitization to the hapten diphenylcyclopropenone (DPC). This receptor was identified in a woman aged 45-65 years with alopecia areata. Some clones in this sample may be carry-over from other donors' samples. The V call is TRBV2, the J call TRBJ2-2, with D tentatively TRBD2 (5 bases). DNA of the CDR3: TGTGCCAGCAGAGGACTCCACCTGGATGCCGGGGAGCTGTTTTTT. Translation: CASRGLHLDAGELFF. Full variable domain (outside the CDR3, taken from reference TRBV2 and TRBJ2-2): EPEVTQTPSHQVTQMGQEVILRCVPISNHLYFYWYRQILGQKVEFLVSFYNNEISEKSEIFDDQFSVERPDGSNFTLKIRSTKLEDSAMYFCASRGLHLDAGELFFGEGSRLTVL.